The clone carrying this T cell receptor beta chain was found a few times. V lost 2 bases and J lost 8, with 13 bases in between. The CDR3 runs 15 residues. Within the library, unique molecular identifiers were attached to each individual cDNA molecule. TCRdb reprocessed the RACE reads with MiXCR, giving one entry per CDR3 protein. The sample lists 350,000 to 450,000 distinct CDR3 sequences, approximately 5.1% occurring once. This specimen comes from a study of human T cells and chemical hapten exposure. Time point indicated: pre-sensitization, week 0. Noted treatment: therapeutic diphenylcyclopropenone sensitization with weekly scalp DPC.

Sample: whole blood, taken in connection with sensitization to the hapten diphenylcyclopropenone (DPC). The V gene is TRBV12-3 or TRBV12-4, the J gene TRBJ1-6, with D possibly matching TRBD1 (5 bases). This TCR derives from a woman aged 50 to 60 with alopecia areata. Some clones in this sample may be carry-over from other donors' samples. The CDR3 DNA is TGTGCCAGCAGTTTAAAGGCAGGGAAAGATTCACCCCTCCACTTT. Amino acid sequence: CASSLKAGKDSPLHF.